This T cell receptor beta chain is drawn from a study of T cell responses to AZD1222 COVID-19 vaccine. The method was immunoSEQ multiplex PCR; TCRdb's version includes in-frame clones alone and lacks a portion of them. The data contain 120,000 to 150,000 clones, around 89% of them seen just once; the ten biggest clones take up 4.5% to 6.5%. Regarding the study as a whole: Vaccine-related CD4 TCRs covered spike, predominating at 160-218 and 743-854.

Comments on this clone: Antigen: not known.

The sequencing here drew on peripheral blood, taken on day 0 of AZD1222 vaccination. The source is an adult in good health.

The CDR3 spells CSVRTGETQYF. CDR3 DNA sequence: TGCAGCGTCAGGACTGGAGAGACCCAGTACTTC. The V gene is TRBV29-1, the J gene TRBJ2-5; tentatively, D is TRBD2 (5 bases). Trimming stripped 6 bases from V and 4 bases from J, with 9 bases between. Germline V gives CDR1 SQVTM, CDR2 ANQGSEA. The CDR3 spans 11 residues.